This T cell receptor (beta chain) was documented in a study of T cell responses to AZD1222 COVID-19 vaccine. In the study overall: Second-dose intervals near 4 or 12 weeks were combined.

Trimming cost V 4 bases and J 8 bases, with 15 bases left between them. The CDR3 runs 14 residues. The germline V gene encodes CDR1 SGHRS and CDR2 YFSETQ. Findings of the study overall: Targeting of unmutated variant regions was reportedly seen in nearly half of spike-specific TCRs.

This clone was counted a few times. What it recognizes is unknown. Produced via immunoSEQ multiplex PCR; TCRdb's table is partial and in-frame only. Of roughly 100,000 clones in the sample, approximately 88% were seen once. This sequence joins TRBV5-1 and TRBJ1-4; D perhaps matches TRBD1 (6 bases). This clonotype originated in an adult in good health. Sequencing was performed on peripheral blood, taken on day 0 of AZD1222 vaccination. CDR3 bases: TGCGCCAGCAGCCCTACAGGGAGGCACGAAAAACTGTTTTTT. Its protein product is CASSPTGRHEKLFF.